The clone carrying this T cell receptor beta chain has only one observation. Its antigen is not identified. Trimming removed 1 base from V and 2 bases from J; junction bases left unmatched: 9. The germline V gene encodes CDR1 SGHAT and CDR2 FQNNGV. This CDR3 contains 18 residues. Sequenced by immunoSEQ multiplex PCR; TCRdb stores in-frame clones only, minus some. This table holds approximately 150,000 clones, about nine tenths found once. This sample stems from a study of T cell responses to AZD1222 COVID-19 vaccine. Background on the study: Pooling of second doses given at about 4 or about 12 weeks was done. Study results and limitations: Repertoire sampling was restricted to post-peak T cell response timepoints. The donor group comprised mostly white British people and more females; the analysis possibly underestimated clonal diversity.

The sample in question was peripheral blood, obtained on day 0 of AZD1222 vaccination. The source of this sequence is an adult in good health. The rearrangement uses TRBV11-2 and TRBJ2-1, with 9 bases fitting TRBD1. The CDR3 reads CASSLVVTGGNTYNEQFF. For the CDR3, the DNA is TGTGCCAGCAGCTTAGTTGTCACAGGGGGCAATACCTACAATGAGCAGTTCTTC.